The entry that follows covers one T cell receptor beta chain sequence. This specimen belongs to a study of shared clonotypes between healthy human individuals. Study details: Sampling drew on donors who were a couple of women and three men aged 18 to 49.

TCRdb's copy holds only in-frame clones and misses some; the assay was immunoSEQ multiplex PCR. This sample yields approximately 2.3 million clones, of which 90% to 95% are seen a single time; about 0.39% belongs to the top ten. Within Nashville, Tennessee resided all donors, each a Caucasian adult. The V segment lost 4 bases and the J segment 0 bases; nucleotides outside the gene matches: 4. The CDR3 extends over 16 amino acids. Per germline, CDR1 SGHRS and CDR2 YFSETQ. Material for sequencing was naive CD4+ T cells from PBMCs. Subset noted: CD45RA+ positively selected. The chain combines TRBV5-1 with TRBJ2-3, with 11 bases fitting TRBD1. This sequence was found in a man aged 18-30 years in good health. Some clones in this sample may be carry-over from other donors' samples. CDR3 loop: CASSQGQGASTDTQYF. CDR3 DNA sequence: TGCGCCAGCAGCCAAGGACAGGGGGCTAGCACAGATACGCAGTATTTT.